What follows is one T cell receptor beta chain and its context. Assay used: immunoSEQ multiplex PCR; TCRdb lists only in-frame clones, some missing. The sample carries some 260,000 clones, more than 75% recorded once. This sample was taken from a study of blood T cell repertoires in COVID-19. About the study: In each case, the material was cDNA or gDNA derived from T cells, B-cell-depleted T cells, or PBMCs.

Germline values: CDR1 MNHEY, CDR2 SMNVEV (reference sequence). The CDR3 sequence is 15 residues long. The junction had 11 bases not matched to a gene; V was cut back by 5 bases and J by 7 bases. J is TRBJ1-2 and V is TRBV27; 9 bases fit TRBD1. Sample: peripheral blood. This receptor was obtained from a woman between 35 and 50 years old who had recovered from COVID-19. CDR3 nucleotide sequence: TGTGCCAGCAGTCTTACCCCCGGGACAGGGCTTGGCTACACCTTC. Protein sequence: CASSLTPGTGLGYTF.